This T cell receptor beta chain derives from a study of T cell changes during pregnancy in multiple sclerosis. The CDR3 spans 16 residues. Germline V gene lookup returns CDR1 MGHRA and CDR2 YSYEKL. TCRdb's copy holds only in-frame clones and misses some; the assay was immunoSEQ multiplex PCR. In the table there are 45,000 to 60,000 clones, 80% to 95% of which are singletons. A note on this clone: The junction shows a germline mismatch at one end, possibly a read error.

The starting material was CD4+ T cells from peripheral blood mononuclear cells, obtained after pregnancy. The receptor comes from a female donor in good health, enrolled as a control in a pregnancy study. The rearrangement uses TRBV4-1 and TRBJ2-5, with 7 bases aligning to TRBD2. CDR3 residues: CVSSLRGEAGSETQYF. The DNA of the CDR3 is TGCGTCAGCAGCCTCCGGGGGGAGGCGGGGTCAGAGACCCAGTACTTC.